The TCR beta chain under discussion was sequenced for a study of hypomethylating agent response in myelodysplastic syndrome. Overall study: Patients with neither complete response nor hematologic improvement were classed non-responders.

Two replicates of around 200 ng each gave 400 ng DNA per sample, survey resolution. The data were produced by immunoSEQ multiplex PCR, yet TCRdb's version contains in-frame clones alone and is incomplete. The data show thousands of clones, 82% seen once. Remarks on this clone: Its antigen is not identified.

Whole-study results and caveats: Analysis covered a small cohort of just around 10 patients.

This receptor was identified in a human donor with myelodysplastic syndrome. The source was bone marrow, collected before or after starting hypomethylating agent treatment for myelodysplastic syndrome (not recorded which).

CDR3 sequence (DNA): TGTGCCAGCAGTAAGACAGGGAGCAACTATGGCTACACCTTC. This codes for CASSKTGSNYGYTF. The chain couples TRBV6-1 to TRBJ1-2, with 7 bases fitting TRBD1. The germline gives CDR1 MNHNS, CDR2 SASEGT. The V gene end was trimmed by 5 bases and the J gene end by 2 bases; junction bases not matched to a gene: 5. This CDR3 comprises 14 residues.